This is a list of T cell receptor beta chains from one sample in a study of T cells in Graves' hyperthyroidism and ophthalmopathy. TCRdb redid the calling of the multiplex PCR reads with MiXCR, one entry per CDR3 protein. Found here are 600,000 to 650,000 distinct CDR3 sequences, 15% to 20% of them singletons; the top ten hold 3% to 4.5%. The sequenced material came from blood. The receptor source for this set is a woman in her 30s with Graves' hyperthyroidism. Both conserved end residues are trimmed from each CDR3. The D gene is left open where the match is weak.

J gene	D gene	V gene	CDR3 protein
TRBJ2-2	TRBD2	TRBV12-5	ASGFSGLAGAPGELF
TRBJ2-1	TRBD2	TRBV6-2/TRBV6-3	ASRLAGEANEQF
TRBJ2-3	-	TRBV20-1	SARASTRRDTQY
TRBJ1-1	-	TRBV7-6	ASSFETNREAF
TRBJ2-1	TRBD2	TRBV4-1	ASSQVLLAGGDNEQF
TRBJ2-7	-	TRBV2	ASSGRLNTYEQY
TRBJ2-1	-	TRBV27	ASSHGHEQF
TRBJ1-3	-	TRBV13	ASSLGWGTDSGNTIY
TRBJ2-5	-	TRBV19	ASSGGEETQY
TRBJ2-1	-	TRBV29-1	SALLGQTNNEQF
TRBJ2-7	-	TRBV6-1	ASTRREGSYEQY
TRBJ2-1	-	TRBV7-2	ASSLGWARNNEQF
TRBJ1-5	TRBD1	TRBV28	ASSTNTGAGNQPQH
TRBJ1-6	-	TRBV20-1	SAPPSSYNSPLH
TRBJ2-1	TRBD2	TRBV12-3/TRBV12-4	ASSLAAGGPVEQF
TRBJ1-1	-	TRBV30	AWTRQVNTEAF
TRBJ2-7	-	TRBV20-1	SAYLPPVQEQY
TRBJ2-7	-	TRBV10-3	AISGGTGSYEQY
TRBJ2-2	TRBD2	TRBV20-1	SARGASGNTGELF
TRBJ2-1	-	TRBV28	ASEGGPNEQF
TRBJ2-3	-	TRBV6-1	ASSVERVGTDTQY
TRBJ2-6	-	TRBV15	ATSIGSLGANVLT
TRBJ2-5	-	TRBV7-3	ASRLGAGQETQY
TRBJ2-1	-	TRBV6-5	ASSYYNYNEQF
TRBJ2-2	-	TRBV19	ASSIFVQGNTGELF
TRBJ2-5	TRBD1	TRBV20-1	SARANRGQETHY
TRBJ2-7	TRBD1	TRBV28	ASSFRGTGEQY
TRBJ2-4	-	TRBV11-2	ASTPSGNIQY
TRBJ2-2	-	TRBV20-1	SASARFFTGELF
TRBJ1-6	-	TRBV5-1	ASSLVSQTSPLH
TRBJ2-7	-	TRBV18	ASPRVDYRGSYEQY
TRBJ2-7	TRBD1	TRBV7-8	ASSSGQGRGEQY